Listed below are T cell receptor beta chains from one sample, sequenced in a study of radiotherapy plus CTLA-4 blockade in lung cancer. Here immunoSEQ multiplex PCR was the method, and the copy in TCRdb shows in-frame clones only, minus some. The repertoire holds 85,000 to 130,000 clones, under 90% seen once, with over 2% in the top ten. The sample consisted of peripheral blood, taken from a patient treated with radiotherapy plus ipilimumab. Receptors originate from a human donor with non-small cell lung cancer that progressed on radiotherapy plus ipilimumab. Some clones in this sample may be carry-over from other donors' samples. Both conserved end residues are part of each CDR3. The D gene is left open where the match is weak. Only part of the rows carry a size: once, few, many, or a class if the clone is expanded.

clone size: -
V gene: TRBV7-2
J gene: TRBJ2-2
D gene: TRBD2
CDR3 protein: CASSPLAGGNTGELFF
CDR3 DNA: TGTGCCAGCAGCCCCCTGGCGGGGGGGAACACCGGGGAGCTGTTTTTT

clone size: -
V gene: TRBV5-1
J gene: TRBJ1-2
D gene: TRBD1
CDR3 protein: CASSMTGNYGYTF
CDR3 DNA: TGCGCCAGCAGCATGACAGGGAACTATGGCTACACCTTC

clone size: -
V gene: TRBV11-1
J gene: TRBJ1-1
D gene: -
CDR3 protein: CASSFGRSGLNTEAFF
CDR3 DNA: TGTGCCAGCAGCTTCGGTCGCTCAGGCCTGAACACTGAAGCTTTCTTT

clone size: -
V gene: TRBV5-1
J gene: TRBJ1-5
D gene: -
CDR3 protein: CASSLQGPQPQHF
CDR3 DNA: TGCGCCAGCAGCTTACAGGGTCCCCAGCCCCAGCATTTT

clone size: -
V gene: TRBV27
J gene: TRBJ2-3
D gene: TRBD2
CDR3 protein: CASSLFLAGTDTQYF
CDR3 DNA: TGTGCCAGCAGTTTATTTCTAGCGGGCACAGATACGCAGTATTTT

clone size: many
V gene: TRBV7-2
J gene: TRBJ1-2
D gene: TRBD1
CDR3 protein: CASSLTGGNYGYTF
CDR3 DNA: TGTGCCAGCAGCTTAACAGGGGGTAACTATGGCTACACCTTC

clone size: once
V gene: TRBV12-2
J gene: TRBJ2-7
D gene: -
CDR3 protein: CASRLGAWTSGGPLPTYEQYF
CDR3 DNA: TGTGCAAGTCGCTTAGGCGCATGGACTAGCGGGGGGCCCCTACCGACCTACGAGCAGTACTTC

clone size: -
V gene: TRBV2
J gene: TRBJ2-5
D gene: TRBD1
CDR3 protein: CASSEMGQTQETQYF
CDR3 DNA: TGTGCCAGCAGCGAAATGGGACAGACTCAAGAGACCCAGTACTTC

clone size: -
V gene: TRBV4-1
J gene: TRBJ1-2
D gene: TRBD1
CDR3 protein: CVSSPEEGTGVYGYTF
CDR3 DNA: TGCGTCAGCAGCCCAGAAGAGGGGACAGGGGTCTATGGCTACACCTTC

clone size: few
V gene: TRBV30
J gene: TRBJ2-5
D gene: -
CDR3 protein: CAWSVLWSVGRETQYF
CDR3 DNA: TGTGCCTGGAGTGTACTCTGGTCGGTCGGCCGGGAGACCCAGTACTTC

clone size: -
V gene: TRBV7-2
J gene: TRBJ1-2
D gene: TRBD1
CDR3 protein: CASSSQGAGYGYTF
CDR3 DNA: TGTGCCAGCAGCTCACAGGGGGCTGGGTATGGCTACACCTTC

clone size: -
V gene: TRBV11-1
J gene: TRBJ1-4
D gene: -
CDR3 protein: CASSLGDREKLFF
CDR3 DNA: TGTGCCAGCAGCTTAGGGGATAGAGAAAAACTGTTTTTT

clone size: -
V gene: TRBV2
J gene: TRBJ2-5
D gene: -
CDR3 protein: CASSADRQQETQYF
CDR3 DNA: TGTGCCAGCAGTGCCGACAGGCAACAAGAGACCCAGTACTTC

clone size: once
V gene: TRBV19
J gene: TRBJ2-3
D gene: -
CDR3 protein: CASSIGLSTDTQYF
CDR3 DNA: TGTGCCAGTAGTATAGGACTAAGCACAGATACGCAGTATTTT

clone size: -
V gene: TRBV2
J gene: TRBJ1-5
D gene: TRBD1
CDR3 protein: CASSEDRSQPQHF
CDR3 DNA: TGTGCCAGCAGTGAGGACAGGAGTCAGCCCCAGCATTTT

clone size: -
V gene: TRBV5-1
J gene: TRBJ2-1
D gene: TRBD2
CDR3 protein: CASSLTSGGNEQFF
CDR3 DNA: TGCGCCAGCAGCCTAACTAGCGGGGGGAATGAGCAGTTCTTC

clone size: -
V gene: TRBV9
J gene: TRBJ2-3
D gene: TRBD2
CDR3 protein: CASSVSGGHTDTQYF
CDR3 DNA: TGTGCCAGCAGCGTTAGCGGGGGGCACACAGATACGCAGTATTTT

clone size: -
V gene: TRBV7-6
J gene: TRBJ1-1
D gene: TRBD1
CDR3 protein: CASSFQTGEVTEAFF
CDR3 DNA: TGTGCCAGCAGCTTTCAAACAGGGGAGGTCACTGAAGCTTTCTTT

clone size: -
V gene: TRBV5-6
J gene: TRBJ1-2
D gene: -
CDR3 protein: CASSLREGKSGYTF
CDR3 DNA: TGTGCCAGCAGCTTGCGGGAAGGGAAAAGTGGCTACACCTTC

clone size: -
V gene: TRBV11-2
J gene: TRBJ2-1
D gene: -
CDR3 protein: CASEEEPMRRNEQFF
CDR3 DNA: TGTGCCAGCGAAGAAGAGCCCATGAGGCGAAATGAGCAGTTCTTC

clone size: -
V gene: TRBV2
J gene: TRBJ1-3
D gene: -
CDR3 protein: CASSEFADTIYF
CDR3 DNA: TGTGCCAGCAGTGAATTCGCGGACACCATATATTTT

clone size: -
V gene: TRBV20-1
J gene: TRBJ1-6
D gene: -
CDR3 protein: CSGSQGASLHF
CDR3 DNA: TGCAGTGGATCACAGGGAGCGTCCCTCCACTTT

clone size: once
V gene: TRBV28
J gene: TRBJ1-1
D gene: -
CDR3 protein: CASSSPQGSEAFF
CDR3 DNA: TGTGCCAGCAGTTCCCCACAGGGTTCTGAAGCTTTCTTT

clone size: once
V gene: TRBV7-3
J gene: TRBJ2-1
D gene: TRBD1
CDR3 protein: CASSLSLGGMNEQFF
CDR3 DNA: TGTGCCAGCAGCTTAAGTTTAGGGGGCATGAATGAGCAGTTCTTC

clone size: -
V gene: TRBV5-1
J gene: TRBJ2-5
D gene: -
CDR3 protein: CASSPSMETQYF
CDR3 DNA: TGCGCCAGCAGCCCCTCGATGGAGACCCAGTACTTC

clone size: once
V gene: TRBV6-1
J gene: TRBJ1-5
D gene: -
CDR3 protein: CASSDWGRPSNQPQHF
CDR3 DNA: TGTGCCAGCAGTGACTGGGGCAGGCCTAGCAATCAGCCCCAGCATTTT

clone size: few
V gene: TRBV5-4
J gene: TRBJ2-1
D gene: TRBD2
CDR3 protein: CASSYGGGYNEQFF
CDR3 DNA: TGTGCCAGCAGCTACGGGGGGGGTTACAATGAGCAGTTCTTC

clone size: few
V gene: TRBV5-6
J gene: TRBJ2-2
D gene: TRBD2
CDR3 protein: CASSLGGAGELFF
CDR3 DNA: TGTGCCAGCAGCCTGGGGGGGGCCGGGGAGCTGTTTTTT

clone size: few
V gene: TRBV7-3
J gene: TRBJ1-5
D gene: -
CDR3 protein: CASSLRAGDQPQHF
CDR3 DNA: TGTGCCAGCAGCTTAAGGGCAGGGGATCAGCCCCAGCATTTT

clone size: few
V gene: TRBV4-3
J gene: TRBJ1-1
D gene: -
CDR3 protein: CASSQVQGYTEAFF
CDR3 DNA: TGCGCCAGCAGCCAAGTCCAGGGGTACACTGAAGCTTTCTTT

clone size: -
V gene: TRBV9
J gene: TRBJ2-3
D gene: TRBD1
CDR3 protein: CASSVTPGGSQITQYF
CDR3 DNA: TGTGCCAGCAGCGTAACCCCAGGGGGCTCTCAGATAACGCAGTATTTT

clone size: -
V gene: TRBV7-2
J gene: TRBJ2-5
D gene: -
CDR3 protein: CASSLDGNQETQYF
CDR3 DNA: TGTGCCAGCAGCTTAGATGGCAACCAAGAGACCCAGTACTTC

clone size: -
V gene: TRBV28
J gene: TRBJ2-7
D gene: -
CDR3 protein: CASSWTFYEQYF
CDR3 DNA: TGTGCCAGCAGTTGGACTTTCTACGAGCAGTACTTC

clone size: -
V gene: TRBV23-1
J gene: TRBJ1-1
D gene: -
CDR3 protein: CASSAANTEAFF
CDR3 DNA: TGCGCCAGCAGTGCCGCAAACACTGAAGCTTTCTTT

clone size: -
V gene: TRBV7-8
J gene: TRBJ2-5
D gene: -
CDR3 protein: CASSYVRGETQYF
CDR3 DNA: TGTGCCAGCAGCTACGTGCGGGGAGAGACCCAGTACTTC

clone size: -
V gene: TRBV7-8
J gene: TRBJ1-5
D gene: -
CDR3 protein: CASSLFHRSNQPQHF
CDR3 DNA: TGTGCCAGCAGCTTATTCCACAGGTCAAATCAGCCCCAGCATTTT

clone size: -
V gene: TRBV7-2
J gene: TRBJ2-7
D gene: TRBD1
CDR3 protein: CASSFGTGIYYEQYF
CDR3 DNA: TGTGCCAGCAGTTTTGGGACAGGGATCTACTACGAGCAGTACTTC

clone size: -
V gene: TRBV7-3
J gene: TRBJ2-2
D gene: TRBD2
CDR3 protein: CASSPGGAGELFF
CDR3 DNA: TGTGCCAGCAGCCCCGGGGGGGCCGGGGAGCTGTTTTTT

clone size: once
V gene: TRBV2
J gene: TRBJ1-2
D gene: -
CDR3 protein: CASRRQPYGYTF
CDR3 DNA: TGTGCCAGCCGACGCCAACCCTATGGCTACACCTTC

clone size: -
V gene: TRBV7-6
J gene: TRBJ1-4
D gene: TRBD1
CDR3 protein: CASSAPGGVVGKLFF
CDR3 DNA: TGTGCCAGCAGCGCTCCAGGGGGCGTGGTAGGAAAACTGTTTTTT

clone size: -
V gene: TRBV7-9
J gene: TRBJ2-5
D gene: TRBD2
CDR3 protein: CASSVRGGQETQYF
CDR3 DNA: TGTGCCAGCAGCGTGCGGGGGGGGCAAGAGACCCAGTACTTC

clone size: -
V gene: TRBV4-1
J gene: TRBJ1-5
D gene: -
CDR3 protein: CASSQEVHQPQHF
CDR3 DNA: TGCGCCAGCAGCCAAGAAGTGCACCAGCCCCAGCATTTT

clone size: -
V gene: TRBV5-6
J gene: TRBJ1-2
D gene: TRBD1
CDR3 protein: CASSLVRQNRGYYGYTF
CDR3 DNA: TGTGCCAGCAGCCTTGTACGACAGAACAGGGGGTACTATGGCTACACCTTC

clone size: -
V gene: TRBV4-1
J gene: TRBJ2-1
D gene: TRBD2
CDR3 protein: CASSSSGALSGSSYNEQFF
CDR3 DNA: TGCGCCAGCAGCTCCTCAGGGGCCCTTAGCGGGAGCTCCTACAATGAGCAGTTCTTC

clone size: -
V gene: TRBV6-1
J gene: TRBJ2-2
D gene: -
CDR3 protein: CASKEGALTPGELFF
CDR3 DNA: TGTGCCAGCAAGGAGGGGGCCCTCACTCCCGGGGAGCTGTTTTTT

clone size: -
V gene: TRBV15
J gene: TRBJ1-5
D gene: TRBD1
CDR3 protein: CATSRDLMDRATQHF
CDR3 DNA: TGTGCCACCAGCAGAGATCTTATGGACAGGGCGACCCAGCATTTT

clone size: -
V gene: TRBV7-9
J gene: TRBJ2-3
D gene: -
CDR3 protein: CASSYWPGQHTDTQYF
CDR3 DNA: TGTGCCAGCAGCTACTGGCCGGGCCAGCACACAGATACGCAGTATTTT

clone size: -
V gene: TRBV7-2
J gene: TRBJ1-2
D gene: -
CDR3 protein: CASSRPGPIMLYGYTF
CDR3 DNA: TGTGCCAGCAGCCGCCCGGGACCGATTATGTTATATGGCTACACCTTC

clone size: -
V gene: TRBV7-9
J gene: TRBJ2-5
D gene: -
CDR3 protein: CASSAQETQYF
CDR3 DNA: TGTGCCAGCAGCGCCCAAGAGACCCAGTACTTC

clone size: -
V gene: TRBV19
J gene: TRBJ2-5
D gene: -
CDR3 protein: CASSIAGSEETQYF
CDR3 DNA: TGTGCCAGTAGTATAGCGGGGTCGGAAGAGACCCAGTACTTC

clone size: -
V gene: TRBV7-2
J gene: TRBJ1-3
D gene: TRBD1
CDR3 protein: CASSFDRADTIYF
CDR3 DNA: TGTGCCAGCAGCTTCGACAGGGCTGACACCATATATTTT

clone size: -
V gene: TRBV7-3
J gene: TRBJ2-2
D gene: TRBD1
CDR3 protein: CASSLIYLSEGARSGELFF
CDR3 DNA: TGTGCCAGCAGCTTAATATATCTTTCTGAGGGGGCGCGGTCCGGGGAGCTGTTTTTT

clone size: -
V gene: TRBV5-1
J gene: TRBJ2-7
D gene: -
CDR3 protein: CASSLGQYKTYEQYF
CDR3 DNA: TGCGCCAGCAGCTTGGGACAGTATAAGACCTACGAGCAGTACTTC

clone size: few
V gene: TRBV19
J gene: TRBJ1-1
D gene: -
CDR3 protein: CASSPGGNTEAFF
CDR3 DNA: TGTGCCAGTAGTCCCGGTGGGAACACTGAAGCTTTCTTT

clone size: -
V gene: TRBV5-1
J gene: TRBJ2-5
D gene: TRBD2
CDR3 protein: CASSLRGLAGLQETQYF
CDR3 DNA: TGCGCCAGCAGCTTGAGGGGACTAGCGGGACTACAAGAGACCCAGTACTTC

clone size: -
V gene: TRBV29-1
J gene: TRBJ1-1
D gene: TRBD1
CDR3 protein: CSVARTGRNTEAFF
CDR3 DNA: TGCAGCGTCGCTAGGACAGGGAGGAACACTGAAGCTTTCTTT

clone size: few
V gene: TRBV7-8
J gene: TRBJ2-7
D gene: -
CDR3 protein: CASRDPGVGGYEQYF
CDR3 DNA: TGTGCCAGCAGGGACCCTGGTGTTGGGGGGTACGAGCAGTACTTC

clone size: -
V gene: TRBV7-8
J gene: TRBJ1-4
D gene: TRBD1
CDR3 protein: CASSLDGTGTNEKLFF
CDR3 DNA: TGTGCCAGCAGCCTAGATGGGACAGGAACTAATGAAAAACTGTTTTTT

clone size: few
V gene: TRBV5-6
J gene: TRBJ1-5
D gene: -
CDR3 protein: CASSLGRQILQPQHF
CDR3 DNA: TGTGCCAGCAGCTTGGGAAGACAGATTCTCCAGCCCCAGCATTTT

clone size: -
V gene: TRBV5-1
J gene: TRBJ2-1
D gene: -
CDR3 protein: CASSLVSEQFF
CDR3 DNA: TGCGCCAGCAGCTTGGTTAGTGAGCAGTTCTTC